The rows below give T cell receptor beta chains drawn from one sample of a study of cytomegalovirus exposure and HLA in healthy donors. The method was immunoSEQ multiplex PCR; TCRdb's version includes in-frame clones alone and lacks a portion of them. This sample has 60,000 to 85,000 clones; 96% occur once, and the top ten carry over 3.5%. Specimen: PBMCs. The receptors here all came from a woman between 18 and 29 years old in good health and CMV-seropositive. Each CDR3 is given with its conserved first and last residue. A D gene is named only where the DNA matches it firmly. Clone sizes are given selectively: once, few, many, or a class where the clone is expanded.

TRBV5-4,NA,TRBJ2-1,NA,CASSLQGGSLNEQFF,TGTGCCAGCAGCTTACAGGGGGGGAGTTTGAATGAGCAGTTCTTC
TRBV7-2,NA,TRBJ2-7,NA,CASSFPPPYEQYF,TGTGCCAGCAGTTTTCCTCCCCCCTACGAGCAGTACTTC
TRBV7-3,NA,TRBJ1-1,NA,CASSLLHRGTEAFF,TGTGCCAGCAGCTTACTACACCGAGGGACTGAAGCTTTCTTT
TRBV19,NA,TRBJ2-7,NA,CASSTRRDLGLGYEQYF,TGTGCCAGTAGTACGCGGAGGGATTTGGGCCTGGGATACGAGCAGTACTTC
TRBV29-1,NA,TRBJ2-2,NA,CSVDGSGANTGELFF,TGCAGCGTTGATGGTAGCGGTGCGAACACCGGGGAGCTGTTTTTT
TRBV5-1,once,TRBJ2-7,TRBD1,CASSWGAGTGSEEQYF,TGCGCCAGCAGTTGGGGAGCCGGGACAGGGTCTGAGGAGCAGTACTTC
TRBV19,once,TRBJ2-1,TRBD2,CASSIVWLAGTPPYNEQFF,TGTGCCAGTAGTATAGTCTGGCTAGCGGGAACACCCCCTTACAATGAGCAGTTCTTC
TRBV18,NA,TRBJ2-1,NA,CASSGGSSYNEQFF,TGTGCCAGCTCTGGGGGGAGCTCCTACAATGAGCAGTTCTTC
TRBV14,NA,TRBJ2-4,NA,CASSQEGGGVKNIQYF,TGTGCCAGCAGCCAAGAAGGGGGAGGGGTCAAAAACATTCAGTACTTC
TRBV7-9,NA,TRBJ2-7,NA,CASSFGQSEQYF,TGTGCCAGCAGCTTTGGACAGAGCGAGCAGTACTTC
TRBV5-6,NA,TRBJ2-1,NA,CASSLRDNEQFF,TGTGCCAGCAGCTTGCGGGATAATGAGCAGTTCTTC
TRBV11-1,NA,TRBJ2-3,TRBD1,CASGGQRPDTQYF,TGTGCCAGCGGGGGACAGCGACCAGATACGCAGTATTTT
TRBV7-6,NA,TRBJ2-2,TRBD2,CASSRPLLLAGGTGELFF,TGTGCCAGCAGCCGACCGCTCTTACTAGCGGGAGGCACCGGGGAGCTGTTTTTT
TRBV9,NA,TRBJ2-1,TRBD2,CASSPGGGEQFF,TGTGCCAGCAGCCCTGGGGGGGGTGAGCAGTTCTTC
TRBV7-6,NA,TRBJ2-1,TRBD2,CASSLALAGSNEQFF,TGTGCCAGCAGCTTAGCACTAGCGGGATCCAATGAGCAGTTCTTC
TRBV7-7,NA,TRBJ2-5,TRBD2,CASSLGLDPETQYF,TGTGCTAGCAGCTTAGGACTAGACCCAGAGACCCAGTACTTC